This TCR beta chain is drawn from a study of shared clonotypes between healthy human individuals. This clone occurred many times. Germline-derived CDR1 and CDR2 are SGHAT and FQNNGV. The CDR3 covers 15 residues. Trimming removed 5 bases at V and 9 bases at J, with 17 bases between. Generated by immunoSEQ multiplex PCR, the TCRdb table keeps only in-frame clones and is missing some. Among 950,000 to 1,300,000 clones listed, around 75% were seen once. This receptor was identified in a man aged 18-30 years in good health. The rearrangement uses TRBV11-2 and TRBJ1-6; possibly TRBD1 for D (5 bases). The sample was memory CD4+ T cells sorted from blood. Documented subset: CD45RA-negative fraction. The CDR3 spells CASSPGTSVTSPLHF. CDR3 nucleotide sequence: TGTGCCAGCAGCCCAGGGACCTCCGTTACTTCACCCCTCCACTTT.